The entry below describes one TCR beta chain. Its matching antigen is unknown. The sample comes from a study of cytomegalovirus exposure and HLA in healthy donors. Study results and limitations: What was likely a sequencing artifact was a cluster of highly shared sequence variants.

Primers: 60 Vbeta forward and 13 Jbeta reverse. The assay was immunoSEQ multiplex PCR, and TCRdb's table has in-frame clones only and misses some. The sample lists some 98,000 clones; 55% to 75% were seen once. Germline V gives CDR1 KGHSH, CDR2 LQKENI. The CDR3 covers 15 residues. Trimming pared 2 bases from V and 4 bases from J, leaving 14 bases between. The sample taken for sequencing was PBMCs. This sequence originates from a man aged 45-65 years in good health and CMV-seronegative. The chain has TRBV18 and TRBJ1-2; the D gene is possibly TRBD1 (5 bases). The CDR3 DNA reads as TGTGCCAGCTCACCAAACGGGGGGGAGAGCTATGGCTACACCTTC. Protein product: CASSPNGGESYGYTF.